This T cell receptor (beta chain) comes out of a study of cytomegalovirus exposure and HLA in healthy donors. Across the study: Tens of millions of unique TCRs, all from HLA-typed donors, were included in an early release of the data.

A remark on this clone: Its antigen is currently unknown.

The study, taken as a whole, reports: According to the study, 160 or so TCR beta chains were cytomegalovirus-associated. Generally TCR sequences proved uncommon, though certain public TCRs appeared in numerous donors.

Among the donors, all were healthy bone marrow donors. PCR involved 60 Vbeta and 13 Jbeta primers. Generated by immunoSEQ multiplex PCR, the TCRdb table keeps only in-frame clones and is missing some. This table has about 57,000 clones, approximately 80% appearing once. Trimming at V came to 3 bases and at J to 1 base, leaving 0 bases not matched to a gene. This CDR3 comprises 14 residues. In germline, CDR1 is MRHNA, CDR2 SNTAGT. V usage is TRBV6-4 and J usage is TRBJ2-3; 8 bases line up with TRBD2. Sequencing input: PBMCs. This sequence was found in a man aged 25 to 40 in good health and CMV-seronegative. The CDR3, as DNA: TGTGCCAGCAGTGAGCGGGGGGGCACAGATACGCAGTATTTT. This translates into CASSERGGTDTQYF.